The clone carrying this T cell receptor (beta chain) is medium-sized within its sample. CDR3 length equals 13 residues. The ends were cut back, 1 base at V and 4 bases at J, with 7 bases in the middle. Germline CDR1 and CDR2: SGHVS and FNYEAQ. TCRdb ran MiXCR on the 5' RACE reads and lists one entry per CDR3 protein. The data contain around 9,800 distinct CDR3 sequences, roughly a quarter of them singletons. Time point meaning: sample taken at primary tumor resection. Without sorting, whole RNA was sequenced from tumor, nontumor lung or frozen PBMC. The record originates from a study of spatial heterogeneity in lung cancer.

This specimen was PBMCs, taken at surgery. The V call is TRBV7-6, the J call TRBJ1-1; D is undetermined. The TCR sequence derives from a female donor with early-stage non-small cell lung cancer. CDR3 nucleotides: TGTGCCAGCAGCTTAGAGGAGGCCACTGAAGCTTTCTTT. It encodes CASSLEEATEAFF.